The source of this TCR beta chain is a study of cytomegalovirus exposure and HLA in healthy donors. The V and J ends lost 4 bases and 0 bases, in that order; junction bases with no gene match: 3. There are 16 residues in the CDR3. CDR1 and CDR2 (germline): SEHNR, FQNEAQ (reference sequence). This clone was seen only a few times. PCR primers comprised 60 Vbeta and 13 Jbeta primers. Produced via immunoSEQ multiplex PCR; TCRdb's table is partial and in-frame only. The sample lists roughly 100,000 clones; more than 9.5% were seen once. Sequenced sample: PBMCs. The sequence was obtained from a man aged 35 to 55 in good health and CMV-seropositive. The gene calls are TRBV7-9 and TRBJ2-2; TRBD2 matches 9 bases. The CDR3 sequence is CASSSTSGTNTGELFF. The CDR3 DNA reads TGTGCCAGCAGCTCGACTAGCGGTACGAACACCGGGGAGCTGTTTTTT.